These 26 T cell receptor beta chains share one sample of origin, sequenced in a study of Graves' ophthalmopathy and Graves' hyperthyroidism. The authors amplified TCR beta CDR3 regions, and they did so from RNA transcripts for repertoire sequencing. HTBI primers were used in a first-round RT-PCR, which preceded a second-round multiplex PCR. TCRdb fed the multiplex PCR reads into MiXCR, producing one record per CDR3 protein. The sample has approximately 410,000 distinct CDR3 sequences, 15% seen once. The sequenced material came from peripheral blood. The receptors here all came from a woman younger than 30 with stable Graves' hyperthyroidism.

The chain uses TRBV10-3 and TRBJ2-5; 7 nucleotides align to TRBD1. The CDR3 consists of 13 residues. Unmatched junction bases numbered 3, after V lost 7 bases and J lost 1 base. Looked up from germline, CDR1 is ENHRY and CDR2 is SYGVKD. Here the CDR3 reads CAIKGTVQETQYF. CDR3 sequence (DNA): TGTGCCATCAAAGGGACAGTCCAAGAGACCCAGTACTTC.

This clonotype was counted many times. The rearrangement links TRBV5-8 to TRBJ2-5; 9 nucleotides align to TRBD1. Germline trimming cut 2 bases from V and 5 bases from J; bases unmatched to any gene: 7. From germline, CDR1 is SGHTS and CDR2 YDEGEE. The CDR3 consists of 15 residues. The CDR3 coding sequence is TGTGCCAGCAGCTTAACAGGGGGCGCGGGGGAGACCCAGTACTTC. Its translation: CASSLTGGAGETQYF.

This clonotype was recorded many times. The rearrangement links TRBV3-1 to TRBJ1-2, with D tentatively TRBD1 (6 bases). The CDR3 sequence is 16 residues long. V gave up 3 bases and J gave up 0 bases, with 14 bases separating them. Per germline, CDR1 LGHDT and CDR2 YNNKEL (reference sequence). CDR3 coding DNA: TGTGCCAGCAGCCAGAAGGGACAACGAACTAACTATGGCTACACCTTC. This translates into CASSQKGQRTNYGYTF.

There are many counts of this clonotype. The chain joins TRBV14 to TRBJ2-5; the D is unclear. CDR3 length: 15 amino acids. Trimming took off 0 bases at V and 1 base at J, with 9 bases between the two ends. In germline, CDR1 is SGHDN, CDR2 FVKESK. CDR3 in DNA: TGTGCCAGCAGCCAAGATCGGTATCTCCAAGAGACCCAGTACTTC. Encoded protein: CASSQDRYLQETQYF.

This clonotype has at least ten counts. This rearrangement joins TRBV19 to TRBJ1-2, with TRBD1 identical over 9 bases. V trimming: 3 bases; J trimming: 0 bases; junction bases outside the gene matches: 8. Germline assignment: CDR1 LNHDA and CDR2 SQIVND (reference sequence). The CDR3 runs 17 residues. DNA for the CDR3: TGTGCCAGTAGTATTTCGGGACAGGGCCTTTCTAACTATGGCTACACCTTC. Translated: CASSISGQGLSNYGYTF.

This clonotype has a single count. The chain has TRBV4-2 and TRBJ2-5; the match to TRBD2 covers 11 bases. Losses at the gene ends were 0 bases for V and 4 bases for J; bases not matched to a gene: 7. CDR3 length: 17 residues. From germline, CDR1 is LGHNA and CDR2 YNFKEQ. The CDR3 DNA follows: TGTGCCAGCAGCCAAGACTCCATAGCGGGGGGGCCAGAGACCCAGTACTTC. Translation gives CASSQDSIAGGPETQYF.

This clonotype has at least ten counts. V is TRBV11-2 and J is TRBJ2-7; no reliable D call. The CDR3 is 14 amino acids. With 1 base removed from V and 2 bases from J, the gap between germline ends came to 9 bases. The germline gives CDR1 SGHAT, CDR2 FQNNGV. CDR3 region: CASSLVRRTYEQYF. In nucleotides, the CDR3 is TGTGCCAGCAGCTTAGTGCGCAGGACCTACGAGCAGTACTTC.

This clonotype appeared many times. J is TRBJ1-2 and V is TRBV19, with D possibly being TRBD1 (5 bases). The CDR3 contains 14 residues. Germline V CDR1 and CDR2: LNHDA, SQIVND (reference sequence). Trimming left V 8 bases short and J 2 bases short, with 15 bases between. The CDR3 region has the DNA TGTGCCAGTGAGTCAAGACAGACGAACTATGGCTACACCTTC. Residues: CASESRQTNYGYTF.

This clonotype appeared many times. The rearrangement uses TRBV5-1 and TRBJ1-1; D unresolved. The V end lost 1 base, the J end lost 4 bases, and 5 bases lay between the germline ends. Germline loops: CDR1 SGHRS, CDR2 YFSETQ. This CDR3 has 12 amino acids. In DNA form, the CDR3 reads TGCGCCAGCAGCTTGTCCGCCACTGAAGCTTTCTTT. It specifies CASSLSATEAFF.

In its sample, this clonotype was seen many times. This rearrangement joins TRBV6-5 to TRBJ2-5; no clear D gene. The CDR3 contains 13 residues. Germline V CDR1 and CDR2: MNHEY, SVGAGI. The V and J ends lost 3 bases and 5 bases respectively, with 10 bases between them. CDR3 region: CASSYHPWETQYF. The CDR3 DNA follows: TGTGCCAGCAGTTATCACCCATGGGAGACCCAGTACTTC.

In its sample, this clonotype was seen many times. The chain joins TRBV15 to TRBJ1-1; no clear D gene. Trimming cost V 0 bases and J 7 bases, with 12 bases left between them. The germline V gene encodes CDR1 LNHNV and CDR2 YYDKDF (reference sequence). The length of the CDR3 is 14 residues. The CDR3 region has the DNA TGTGCCACCAGCAGAGATTGGTCCGCGAGTGAAGCTTTCTTT. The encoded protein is CATSRDWSASEAFF.

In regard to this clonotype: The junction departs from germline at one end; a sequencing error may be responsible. CDR3 sequence (DNA): TGTTCCAGCAGCTTAGTTACCGGGGAGCTGTTTTTT. This sequence encodes CSSSLVTGELFF. This rearrangement joins TRBV7-9 to TRBJ2-2; D is unclear. The CDR3 runs 12 residues. In germline, CDR1 is SEHNR, CDR2 FQNEAQ (reference sequence).

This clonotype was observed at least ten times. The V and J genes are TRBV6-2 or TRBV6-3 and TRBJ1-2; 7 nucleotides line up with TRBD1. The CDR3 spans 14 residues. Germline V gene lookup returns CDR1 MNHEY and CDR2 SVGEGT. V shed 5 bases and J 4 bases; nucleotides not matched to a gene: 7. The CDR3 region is CASSRDSSRYGYTF. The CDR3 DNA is TGTGCCAGCAGTCGGGACAGCTCCCGCTATGGCTACACCTTC.

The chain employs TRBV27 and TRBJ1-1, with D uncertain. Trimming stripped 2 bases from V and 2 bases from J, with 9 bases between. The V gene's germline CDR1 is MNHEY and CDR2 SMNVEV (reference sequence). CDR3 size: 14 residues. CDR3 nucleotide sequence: TGTGCCAGCAGTTTAGGCTGGTCTAACACTGAAGCTTTCTTT. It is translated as CASSLGWSNTEAFF.

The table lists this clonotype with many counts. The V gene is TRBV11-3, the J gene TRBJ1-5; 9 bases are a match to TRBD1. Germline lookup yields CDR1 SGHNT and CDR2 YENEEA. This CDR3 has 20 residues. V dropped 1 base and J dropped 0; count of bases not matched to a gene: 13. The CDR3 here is CASSLVIIQGAQHSNQPQHF. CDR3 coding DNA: TGTGCCAGCAGCTTAGTTATTATACAGGGGGCACAACATAGCAATCAGCCCCAGCATTTT.

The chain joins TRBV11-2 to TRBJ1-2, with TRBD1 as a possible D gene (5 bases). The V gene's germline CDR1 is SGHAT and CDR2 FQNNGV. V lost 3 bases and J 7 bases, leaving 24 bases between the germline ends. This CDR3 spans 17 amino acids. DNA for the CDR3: TGTGCCAGCAGCTTGGGACCCGGTCGCCGGCGGGGCTGTGGCTACACCTTC. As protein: CASSLGPGRRRGCGYTF. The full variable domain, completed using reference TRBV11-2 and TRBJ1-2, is EAGVAQSPRYKIIEKRQSVAFWCNPISGHATLYWYQQILGQGPKLLIQFQNNGVVDDSQLPKDRFSAERLKGVDSTLKIQPAKLEDSAVYLCASSLGPGRRRGCGYTFGSGTRLTVV.

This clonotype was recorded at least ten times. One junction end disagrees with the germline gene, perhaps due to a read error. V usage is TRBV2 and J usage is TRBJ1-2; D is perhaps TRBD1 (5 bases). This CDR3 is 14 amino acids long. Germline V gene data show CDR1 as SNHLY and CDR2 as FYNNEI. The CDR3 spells CASSPTVNLYSYTF. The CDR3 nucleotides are TGTGCCAGCAGTCCGACAGTGAATCTCTATAGCTACACCTTC.

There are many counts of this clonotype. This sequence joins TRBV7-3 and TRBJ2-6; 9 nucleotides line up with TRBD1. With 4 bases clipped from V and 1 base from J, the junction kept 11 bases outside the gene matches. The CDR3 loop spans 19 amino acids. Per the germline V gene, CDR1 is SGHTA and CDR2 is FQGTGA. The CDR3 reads CASSSGQGRGGSGANVLTF. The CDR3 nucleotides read TGTGCCAGCAGCTCCGGACAGGGGCGCGGTGGGTCTGGGGCCAACGTCCTGACTTTC.

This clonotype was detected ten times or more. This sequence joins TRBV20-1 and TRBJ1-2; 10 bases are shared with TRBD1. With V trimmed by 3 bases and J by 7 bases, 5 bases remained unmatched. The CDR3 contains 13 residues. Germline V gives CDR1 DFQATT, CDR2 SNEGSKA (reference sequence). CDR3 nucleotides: TGCAGTGCTAGTCCGGGACAGGGGCTTGGCTACACCTTC. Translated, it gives CSASPGQGLGYTF.

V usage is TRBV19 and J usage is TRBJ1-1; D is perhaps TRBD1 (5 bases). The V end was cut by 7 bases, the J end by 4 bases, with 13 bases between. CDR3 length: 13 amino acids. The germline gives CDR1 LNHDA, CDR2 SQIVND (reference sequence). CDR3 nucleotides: TGTGCCAGTACCGAGGGGCAGGGCACTGAAGCTTTCTTT. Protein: CASTEGQGTEAFF.

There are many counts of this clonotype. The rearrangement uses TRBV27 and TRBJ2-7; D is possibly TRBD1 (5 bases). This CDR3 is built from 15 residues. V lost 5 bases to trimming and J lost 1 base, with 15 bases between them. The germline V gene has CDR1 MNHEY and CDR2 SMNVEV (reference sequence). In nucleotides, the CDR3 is TGTGCCAGCAGTCCAGCTCCACAGGCGTCCTACGAGCAGTACTTC. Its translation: CASSPAPQASYEQYF.

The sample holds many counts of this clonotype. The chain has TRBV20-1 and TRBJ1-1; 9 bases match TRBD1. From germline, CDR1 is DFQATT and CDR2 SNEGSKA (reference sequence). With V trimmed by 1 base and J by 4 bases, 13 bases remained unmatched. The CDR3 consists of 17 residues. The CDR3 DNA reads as TGCAGTGCTAGAGTCCTCCGGGACAGGGAGGGGGGCACTGAAGCTTTCTTT. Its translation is CSARVLRDREGGTEAFF.

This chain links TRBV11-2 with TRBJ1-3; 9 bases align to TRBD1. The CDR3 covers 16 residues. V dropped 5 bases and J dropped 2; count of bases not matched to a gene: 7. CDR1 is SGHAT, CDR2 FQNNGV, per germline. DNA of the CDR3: TGTGCCAGCAGCAGGGGACAGGGCTTAGCTGGAAACACCATATATTTT. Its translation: CASSRGQGLAGNTIYF.

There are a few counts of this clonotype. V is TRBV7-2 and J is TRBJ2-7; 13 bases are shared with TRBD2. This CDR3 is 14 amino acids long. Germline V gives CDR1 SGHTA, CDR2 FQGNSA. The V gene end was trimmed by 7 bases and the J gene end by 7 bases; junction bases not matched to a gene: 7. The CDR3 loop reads CASTVLAGGGEQYF. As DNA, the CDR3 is TGTGCCAGCACCGTACTAGCGGGGGGGGGAGAGCAGTACTTC.

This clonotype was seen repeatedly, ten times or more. The CDR3, as DNA: TGTGCCAGCAGCTTGGGGGCCGGACAGTCCTACGAGCAGTACTTC. As protein: CASSLGAGQSYEQYF. The chain links TRBV11-2 to TRBJ2-7; D possibly corresponds to TRBD1 (6 bases). The CDR3 is made up of 15 amino acids. CDR1 and CDR2 (germline): SGHAT, FQNNGV. V lost 3 bases and J 1 base, leaving 13 bases between the germline ends.

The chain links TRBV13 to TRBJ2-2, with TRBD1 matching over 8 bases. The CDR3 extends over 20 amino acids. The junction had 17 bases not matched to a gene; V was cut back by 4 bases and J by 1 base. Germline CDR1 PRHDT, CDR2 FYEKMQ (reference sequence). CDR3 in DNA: TGTGCCAGCAGCTCGCGAACCGGGACAGGACGACTCTGGAACACCGGGGAGCTGTTTTTT. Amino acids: CASSSRTGTGRLWNTGELFF.